The text below deals with one T cell receptor (beta chain). Time point of the sample: blood 2 weeks post-SBRT. The sample's treatment: 15 Gy SBRT to primary tumor, nephrectomy 4 weeks later. The germline V gene encodes CDR1 MNHEY and CDR2 SMNVEV (reference sequence). V gave up 6 bases and J gave up 4 bases; unmatched junction bases: 4. CDR3 length equals 14 residues. TCRdb's copy holds only in-frame clones and misses some; the assay was immunoSEQ multiplex PCR. The sample has roughly 78,000 clones; 82% are singletons. These data come from a study of radiation and T cells in renal cell carcinoma. About the research overall: Nephrectomy followed 15 Gy stereotactic body radiation by 4 weeks.

The sequence was obtained from a man between 60 and 75 years old with renal cell carcinoma. The chain joins TRBV27 to TRBJ2-1; TRBD2 matches 9 bases. The sequencing used blood, collected from a patient whose treatment included radiotherapy and nephrectomy. This CDR3 reads CASRGLATYNEQFF. The CDR3 bases are TGTGCCAGCAGAGGACTAGCGACATACAATGAGCAGTTCTTC.